This entry lists 11 T cell receptor beta chains sequenced from one sample in a study of T-cell memory formation after mild COVID-19. A single record per CDR3 protein comes from TCRdb applying MiXCR to the 5' RACE reads. The profile shows hundreds of thousands of distinct CDR3 sequences, approximately 27% of them singletons. The sequenced sample was PBMCs or a T cell subset sorted from them (not recorded which). These receptors originate from an adult woman who had mild COVID-19 (a few samples of this study predate the infection). Cell type and time point are not known.

CDR3 bases: TGCAGTGCTAGACCCTATTACCTAGCGGGAGGATCGAACACCGGGGAGCTGTTTTTT. Translating gives CSARPYYLAGGSNTGELFF. The chain combines TRBV20-1 with TRBJ2-2; 11 positions match TRBD2. Germline values: CDR1 DFQATT, CDR2 SNEGSKA (reference sequence). CDR3 size: 19 residues. J lost 0 bases, V lost 2 bases, and 11 bases had no gene match.

This clonotype was picked up a small number of times. V is TRBV7-6 and J is TRBJ2-7; tentatively, D is TRBD1 (6 bases). Germline values: CDR1 SGHVS, CDR2 FNYEAQ. The V and J ends lost 5 bases and 3 bases respectively, with 14 bases between them. There are 14 residues in the CDR3. The CDR3 region has the DNA TGTGCCAGCAGCCTACAGGGTAGAGACTACGAGCAGTACTTC. Translating gives CASSLQGRDYEQYF.

This chain uses TRBV12-3 or TRBV12-4 with TRBJ2-1, with 8 bases aligning to TRBD1. Losses at the gene ends were 6 bases for V and 6 bases for J; bases not matched to a gene: 7. The length of the CDR3 is 14 residues. Written as DNA, the CDR3 is TGTGCCAGCAGAGTGACAGGGGCCTTCAATGAGCAGTTCTTC. Protein sequence: CASRVTGAFNEQFF.

The chain couples TRBV20-1 to TRBJ1-2; D is unclear. Germline V lookup: CDR1 DFQATT, CDR2 SNEGSKA (reference sequence). This CDR3 has 13 amino acids. The V gene lost 0 bases and the J gene lost 8 bases, with 13 bases spanning the gap. This CDR3 reads CSARDRESFGYTF. The CDR3 nucleotides read TGCAGTGCTAGAGATCGGGAATCTTTCGGCTACACCTTC.

This clonotype has a handful of counts. This chain connects TRBV7-3 to TRBJ2-1; TRBD2 matches 13 bases. Germline trimming cut 4 bases from V and 5 bases from J; bases unmatched to any gene: 5. Germline CDR1 is SGHTA and CDR2 is FQGTGA. CDR3 length equals 16 residues. CDR3 DNA sequence: TGTGCCAGCAGCTACAGACTAGCGGGGGGAAACAATGAGCAGTTCTTC. It codes for CASSYRLAGGNNEQFF.

The J gene is TRBJ1-1, the V gene TRBV25-1; D gene uncertain. The V and J ends lost 3 bases and 3 bases respectively, with 8 bases between them. Germline CDR1 MGHDK, CDR2 SYGVNS. The CDR3 runs 13 residues. CDR3 residues: CASSDAPDTEAFF. CDR3 DNA: TGTGCCAGCAGTGACGCCCCGGACACTGAAGCTTTCTTT.

This clonotype was found once. The chain carries TRBV9 and TRBJ1-1; 8 bases match TRBD1. Germline-derived CDR1 and CDR2 are SGDLS and YYNGEE. The length of the CDR3 is 15 residues. V gave up 3 bases and J gave up 1 base; unmatched junction bases: 5. The CDR3: CASSAPGQGNTEAFF. The CDR3, as DNA: TGTGCCAGCAGCGCCCCCGGACAGGGGAACACTGAAGCTTTCTTT.

This clonotype was recorded only once. The V call is TRBV2, the J call TRBJ2-7; D may be TRBD2 (5 bases). The CDR3 extends over 12 amino acids. Germline values: CDR1 SNHLY, CDR2 FYNNEI. The ends were cut back, 2 bases at V and 6 bases at J, with 8 bases in the middle. The CDR3 loop is CASSEPRGEQYF. Written as DNA, the CDR3 is TGTGCCAGCAGTGAACCCCGGGGCGAGCAGTACTTC.

The V call is TRBV19, the J call TRBJ2-3; 8 bases fit TRBD2. Unmatched junction bases numbered 7, after V lost 6 bases and J lost 2 bases. The germline CDR1 and CDR2 sequences are LNHDA and SQIVND (reference sequence). The CDR3 has 15 residues. In nucleotides, the CDR3 is TGTGCCAGTAGGTTCGGCGGGGGGCCCACAGATACGCAGTATTTT. Amino acid sequence: CASRFGGGPTDTQYF.

The chain joins TRBV20-1 to TRBJ2-2; TRBD2 agrees at 7 bases. The CDR3 is made up of 15 amino acids. Losses at the gene ends were 2 bases for V and 3 bases for J; bases not matched to a gene: 6. Per germline, CDR1 DFQATT and CDR2 SNEGSKA (reference sequence). CDR3 bases: TGCAGTGCTAGAAATGCGGGAGAGGACACCGGGGAGCTGTTTTTT. It codes for CSARNAGEDTGELFF.

V and J are TRBV7-7 and TRBJ2-1, with TRBD1 as a possible D gene (6 bases). V lost 1 base and J lost 8, with 9 bases in between. This CDR3 comprises 13 residues. CDR1 is SSHAT, CDR2 FNYEAQ, per germline (reference sequence). The CDR3 DNA sequence: TGTGCCAGCAGCTTAGGAGGGGGACATGAGCAGTTCTTC. Translated, it gives CASSLGGGHEQFF.